These T cell receptor beta chains were read from a single sample in a study of early T cells in non-severe SARS-CoV-2 infection. In TCRdb, the 5' RACE reads were re-called with MiXCR into one record per CDR3 protein. The repertoire includes about 33,000 distinct CDR3 sequences, approximately 5% of them detected once, and 10% to 15% sits in the top ten. Sample: whole blood. The receptor set was obtained from an adult who was a healthcare worker with PCR-confirmed SARS-CoV-2 infection or an uninfected control (not recorded which). Both conserved end residues are trimmed from each CDR3.

J gene: TRBJ2-6
V gene: TRBV28
CDR3 protein: ASSGTEIAGANVLT

J gene: TRBJ2-6
V gene: TRBV4-2
CDR3 protein: ASSQGSEESGANVLT

J gene: TRBJ1-2
V gene: TRBV2
CDR3 protein: ASTWTGVEGYT

J gene: TRBJ1-4
V gene: TRBV2
CDR3 protein: ASSGTWGEKLF

J gene: TRBJ2-3
V gene: TRBV29-1
CDR3 protein: SVDVTGTDTQY

J gene: TRBJ1-6
V gene: TRBV27
CDR3 protein: ASSFGKYNSPLH

J gene: TRBJ2-7
V gene: TRBV5-1
CDR3 protein: ASSVGQGGSYEQY

J gene: TRBJ2-3
V gene: TRBV5-5
CDR3 protein: ASSLFSAGASNTQY

J gene: TRBJ2-3
V gene: TRBV6-2/TRBV6-3
CDR3 protein: ASSPPTGDTQY

J gene: TRBJ1-2
V gene: TRBV12-3/TRBV12-4
CDR3 protein: ASRGVGRVYYGYT

J gene: TRBJ2-5
V gene: TRBV7-2
CDR3 protein: ASSSLRTQY

J gene: TRBJ1-1
V gene: TRBV29-1
CDR3 protein: SVASGETSEAF

J gene: TRBJ2-3
V gene: TRBV20-1
CDR3 protein: SASSAASNTDTQY

J gene: TRBJ1-4
V gene: TRBV2
CDR3 protein: ASIQGVAWTNEKLF

J gene: TRBJ1-6
V gene: TRBV12-3/TRBV12-4
CDR3 protein: ASSPGQYNSPLH

J gene: TRBJ2-5
V gene: TRBV6-6
CDR3 protein: ASSRVSEETQY

J gene: TRBJ1-1
V gene: TRBV7-3
CDR3 protein: ASSLHGNTEAF

J gene: TRBJ2-7
V gene: TRBV4-2
CDR3 protein: ASSLNGLTYEQY

J gene: TRBJ1-2
V gene: TRBV2
CDR3 protein: ASSLPQTGTLDGYT

J gene: TRBJ2-5
V gene: TRBV20-1
CDR3 protein: SARDPERGQETQY

J gene: TRBJ1-5
V gene: TRBV6-1
CDR3 protein: ASDTGRGQPQH

J gene: TRBJ2-1
V gene: TRBV5-4
CDR3 protein: ASSLPLARAAEQF

J gene: TRBJ1-1
V gene: TRBV6-5
CDR3 protein: ASGQGHTEAF

J gene: TRBJ1-1
V gene: TRBV12-3/TRBV12-4
CDR3 protein: ASSYQTSAAF

J gene: TRBJ2-1
V gene: TRBV29-1
CDR3 protein: SVGAGTGRSNEQF

J gene: TRBJ2-4
V gene: TRBV28
CDR3 protein: ASSLRPPTPAKNIQY

J gene: TRBJ2-2
V gene: TRBV11-2
CDR3 protein: ADGGGELF

J gene: TRBJ2-6
V gene: TRBV12-3/TRBV12-4
CDR3 protein: ASSFRGAGANVLT

J gene: TRBJ2-5
V gene: TRBV2
CDR3 protein: ASSPGLASETQY

J gene: TRBJ2-6
V gene: TRBV5-4
CDR3 protein: ASSLGQGAYGANVLT

J gene: TRBJ2-5
V gene: TRBV2
CDR3 protein: ASSEGFRSETQY

J gene: TRBJ1-1
V gene: TRBV20-1
CDR3 protein: SAKGRVNTEAF

J gene: TRBJ2-5
V gene: TRBV19
CDR3 protein: ASSTWGGETQY

J gene: TRBJ2-1
V gene: TRBV5-4
CDR3 protein: ASSLATRGRLDNEQF

J gene: TRBJ1-5
V gene: TRBV20-1
CDR3 protein: SARDRGGRNNQPQH

J gene: TRBJ1-1
V gene: TRBV12-3/TRBV12-4
CDR3 protein: ASSRGTGSEAF

J gene: TRBJ2-1
V gene: TRBV10-3
CDR3 protein: ATLSSGGSNEQF

J gene: TRBJ2-3
V gene: TRBV7-9
CDR3 protein: AGASTDTQY

J gene: TRBJ1-3
V gene: TRBV28
CDR3 protein: ASTSWQAGNTIY

J gene: TRBJ2-3
V gene: TRBV20-1
CDR3 protein: SASKRGGVGTDTQY

J gene: TRBJ2-1
V gene: TRBV7-9
CDR3 protein: ASSLGRDRRDEQF

J gene: TRBJ2-7
V gene: TRBV18
CDR3 protein: ASSGRDSSYEQY

J gene: TRBJ2-5
V gene: TRBV12-3/TRBV12-4
CDR3 protein: ASSRDRPEETQY

J gene: TRBJ1-2
V gene: TRBV3-1
CDR3 protein: ASSQVDNYGYT

J gene: TRBJ2-1
V gene: TRBV20-1
CDR3 protein: SASLWGASYNEQF

J gene: TRBJ2-1
V gene: TRBV11-1
CDR3 protein: ASSLGPLSYNEQF

J gene: TRBJ1-2
V gene: TRBV18
CDR3 protein: ASSPLGNEFNYGYT

J gene: TRBJ2-1
V gene: TRBV10-3
CDR3 protein: AISTGGLAGGPRNEQF

J gene: TRBJ2-7
V gene: TRBV20-1
CDR3 protein: SARAGGYYEQY

J gene: TRBJ2-5
V gene: TRBV15
CDR3 protein: ATSTRVVEETQY

J gene: TRBJ1-2
V gene: TRBV12-3/TRBV12-4
CDR3 protein: ASSSGTPFNYGYT

J gene: TRBJ2-3
V gene: TRBV28
CDR3 protein: ASGEGSDTQY

J gene: TRBJ1-1
V gene: TRBV7-2
CDR3 protein: ASSPAGGDTEAF

J gene: TRBJ2-1
V gene: TRBV29-1
CDR3 protein: SVGGSNNEQF

J gene: TRBJ2-7
V gene: TRBV5-1
CDR3 protein: ASSTGRGQLYEQY